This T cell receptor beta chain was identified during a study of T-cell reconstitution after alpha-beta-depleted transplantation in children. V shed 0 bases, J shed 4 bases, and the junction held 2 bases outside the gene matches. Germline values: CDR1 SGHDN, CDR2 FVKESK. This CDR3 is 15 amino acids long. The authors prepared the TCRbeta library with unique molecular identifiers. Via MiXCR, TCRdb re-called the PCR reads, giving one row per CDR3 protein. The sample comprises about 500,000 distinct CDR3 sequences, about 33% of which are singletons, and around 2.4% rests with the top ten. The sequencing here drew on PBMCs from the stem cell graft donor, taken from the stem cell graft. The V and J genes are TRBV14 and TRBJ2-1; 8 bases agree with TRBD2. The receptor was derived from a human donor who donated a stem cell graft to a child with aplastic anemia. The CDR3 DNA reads TGTGCCAGCAGCCAAGAGACTAGCGTATACAATGAGCAGTTCTTC. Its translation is CASSQETSVYNEQFF.